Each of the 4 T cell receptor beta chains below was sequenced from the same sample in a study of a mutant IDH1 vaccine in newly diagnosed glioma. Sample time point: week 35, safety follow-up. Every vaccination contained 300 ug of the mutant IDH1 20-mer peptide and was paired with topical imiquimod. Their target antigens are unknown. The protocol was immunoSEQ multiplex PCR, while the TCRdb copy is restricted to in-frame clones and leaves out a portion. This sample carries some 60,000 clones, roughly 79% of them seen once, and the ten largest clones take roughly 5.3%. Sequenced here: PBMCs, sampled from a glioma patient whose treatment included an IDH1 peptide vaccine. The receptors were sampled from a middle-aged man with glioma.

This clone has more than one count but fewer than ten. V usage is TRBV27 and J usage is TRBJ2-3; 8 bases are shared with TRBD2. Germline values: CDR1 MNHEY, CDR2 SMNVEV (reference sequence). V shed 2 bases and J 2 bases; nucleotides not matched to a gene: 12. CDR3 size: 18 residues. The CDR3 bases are TGTGCCAGCAGTTTACAGGGGAGGACGGGAGGGTTCACAGATACGCAGTATTTT. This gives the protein CASSLQGRTGGFTDTQYF.

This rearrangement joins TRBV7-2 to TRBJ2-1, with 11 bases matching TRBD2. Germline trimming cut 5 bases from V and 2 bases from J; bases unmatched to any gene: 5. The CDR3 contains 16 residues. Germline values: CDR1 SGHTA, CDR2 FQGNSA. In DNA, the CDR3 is TGTGCCAGCAGCAAGACTAGCGGGATGGCCTACAATGAGCAGTTCTTC. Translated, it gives CASSKTSGMAYNEQFF.

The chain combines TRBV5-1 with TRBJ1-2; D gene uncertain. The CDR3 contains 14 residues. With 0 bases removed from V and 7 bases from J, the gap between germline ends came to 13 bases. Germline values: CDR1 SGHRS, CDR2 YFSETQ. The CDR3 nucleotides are TGCGCCAGCAGCTTGGGTAGCCTTGTGGGTGGCTACACCTTC. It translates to CASSLGSLVGGYTF.

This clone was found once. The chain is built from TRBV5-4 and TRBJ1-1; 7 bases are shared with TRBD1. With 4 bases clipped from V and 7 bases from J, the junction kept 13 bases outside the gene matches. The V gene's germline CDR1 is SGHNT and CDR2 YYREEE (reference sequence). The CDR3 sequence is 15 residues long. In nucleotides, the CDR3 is TGTGCCAGCAGCCCAGGGGAGGGGGCAACGATTGAAGCTTTCTTT. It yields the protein CASSPGEGATIEAFF.